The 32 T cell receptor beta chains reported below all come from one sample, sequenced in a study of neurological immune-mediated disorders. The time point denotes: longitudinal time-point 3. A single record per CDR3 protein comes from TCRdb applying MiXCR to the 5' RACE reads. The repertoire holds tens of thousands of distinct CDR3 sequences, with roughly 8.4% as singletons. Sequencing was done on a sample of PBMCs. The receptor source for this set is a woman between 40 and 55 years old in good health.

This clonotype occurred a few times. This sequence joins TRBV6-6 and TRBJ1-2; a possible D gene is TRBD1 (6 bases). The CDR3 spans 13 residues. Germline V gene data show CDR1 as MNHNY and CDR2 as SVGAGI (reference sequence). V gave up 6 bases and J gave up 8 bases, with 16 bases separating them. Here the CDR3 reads CASSSRWGPGYTF. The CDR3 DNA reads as TGTGCCAGCAGCTCGAGATGGGGGCCGGGCTACACCTTC.

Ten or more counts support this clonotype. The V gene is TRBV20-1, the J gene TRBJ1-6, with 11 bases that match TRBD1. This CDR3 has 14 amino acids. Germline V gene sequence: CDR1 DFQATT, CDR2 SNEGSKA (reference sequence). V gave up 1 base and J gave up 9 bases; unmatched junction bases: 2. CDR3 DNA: TGCAGTGCTAGAGTGGGACAGGGGGGTTCACCCCTCCACTTT. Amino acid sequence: CSARVGQGGSPLHF.

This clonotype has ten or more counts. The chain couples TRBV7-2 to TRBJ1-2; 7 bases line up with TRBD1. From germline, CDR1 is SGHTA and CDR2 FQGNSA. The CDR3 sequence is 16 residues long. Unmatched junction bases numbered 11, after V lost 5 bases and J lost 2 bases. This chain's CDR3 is CASSAGGAGGNYGYTF. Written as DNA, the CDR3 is TGTGCCAGCAGCGCGGGAGGGGCAGGGGGAAACTATGGCTACACCTTC.

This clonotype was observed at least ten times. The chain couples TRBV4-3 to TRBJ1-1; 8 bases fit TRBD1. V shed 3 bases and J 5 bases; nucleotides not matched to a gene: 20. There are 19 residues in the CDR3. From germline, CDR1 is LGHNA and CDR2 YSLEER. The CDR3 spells CASSHRRGRAGRLTTEAFF. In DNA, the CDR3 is TGCGCCAGCAGCCACCGCAGGGGGCGCGCGGGAAGACTAACGACTGAAGCTTTCTTT.

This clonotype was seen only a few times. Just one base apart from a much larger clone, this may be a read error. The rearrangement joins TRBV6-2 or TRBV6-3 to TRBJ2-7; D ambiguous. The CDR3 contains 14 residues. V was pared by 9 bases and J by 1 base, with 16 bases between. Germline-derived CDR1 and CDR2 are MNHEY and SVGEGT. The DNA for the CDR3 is TGTGCCAGTGCGCGAACGTTCGTGTCCTACGAGCAGTACTTC. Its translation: CASARTFVSYEQYF.

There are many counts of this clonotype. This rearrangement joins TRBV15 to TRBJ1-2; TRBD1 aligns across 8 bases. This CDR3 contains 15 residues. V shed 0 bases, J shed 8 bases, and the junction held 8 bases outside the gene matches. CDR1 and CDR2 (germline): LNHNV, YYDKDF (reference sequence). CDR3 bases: TGTGCCACCAGCAGAGACGGAAGGACAGGGAACGGCTACACCTTC. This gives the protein CATSRDGRTGNGYTF.

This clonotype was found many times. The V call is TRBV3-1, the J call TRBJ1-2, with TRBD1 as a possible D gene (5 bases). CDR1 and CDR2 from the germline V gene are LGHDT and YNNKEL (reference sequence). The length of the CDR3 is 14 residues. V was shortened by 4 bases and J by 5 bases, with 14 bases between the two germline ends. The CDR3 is CASSLIGHEYGYTF. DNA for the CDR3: TGTGCCAGCAGCCTCATCGGACACGAGTATGGCTACACCTTC. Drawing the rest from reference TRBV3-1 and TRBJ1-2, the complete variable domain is DTAVSQTPKYLVTQMGNDKSIKCEQNLGHDTMYWYKQDSKKFLKIMFSYNNKELIINETVPNRFSPKSPDKAHLNLHINSLELGDSAVYFCASSLIGHEYGYTFGSGTRLTVV.

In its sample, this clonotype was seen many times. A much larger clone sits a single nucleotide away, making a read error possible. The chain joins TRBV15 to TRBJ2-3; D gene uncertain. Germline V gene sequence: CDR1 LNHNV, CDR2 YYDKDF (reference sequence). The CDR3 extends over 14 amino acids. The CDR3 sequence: CATNRVDLTDTQYF. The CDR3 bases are TGTGCCACCAACAGAGTGGACCTCACAGATACGCAGTATTTT.

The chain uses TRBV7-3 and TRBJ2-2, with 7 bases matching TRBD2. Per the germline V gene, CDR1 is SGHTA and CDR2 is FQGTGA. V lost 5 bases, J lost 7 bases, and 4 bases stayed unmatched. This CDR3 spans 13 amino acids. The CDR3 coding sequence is TGTGCCAGCAGCCCCCCGGGAGGCGGGGAGCTGTTTTTT. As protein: CASSPPGGGELFF. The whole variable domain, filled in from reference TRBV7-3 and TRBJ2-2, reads GAGVSQTPSNKVTEKGKYVELRCDPISGHTALYWYRQSLGQGPEFLIYFQGTGAADDSGLPNDRFFAVRPEGSVSTLKIQRTERGDSAVYLCASSPPGGGELFFGEGSRLTVL.

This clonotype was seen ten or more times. The CDR3 spells CASERSDYEQYF. CDR3 in DNA: TGCGCCAGCGAGCGGTCCGACTACGAGCAGTACTTC. The chain recombines TRBV5-1 with TRBJ2-7, with D possibly TRBD2 on 5 matching bases. Per germline, CDR1 SGHRS and CDR2 YFSETQ. Trimming took off 7 bases at V and 3 bases at J, with 11 bases between the two ends. This CDR3 is built from 12 residues.

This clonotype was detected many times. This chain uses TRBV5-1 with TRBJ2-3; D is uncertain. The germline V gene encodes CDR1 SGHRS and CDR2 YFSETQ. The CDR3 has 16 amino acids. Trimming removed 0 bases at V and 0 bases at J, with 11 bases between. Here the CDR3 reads CASSLEWSASTDTQYF. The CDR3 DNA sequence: TGCGCCAGCAGCTTGGAGTGGTCTGCTAGCACAGATACGCAGTATTTT. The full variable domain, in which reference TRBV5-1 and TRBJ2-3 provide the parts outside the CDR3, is KAGVTQTPRYLIKTRGQQVTLSCSPISGHRSVSWYQQTPGQGLQFLFEYFSETQRNKGNFPGRFSGRQFSNSRSEMNVSTLELGDSALYLCASSLEWSASTDTQYFGPGTRLTVL.

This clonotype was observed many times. The CDR3 DNA sequence: TGCAGTGCTAGATCGGCGGCAGGGGCGTACACTGAAGCTTTCTTT. Translation gives CSARSAAGAYTEAFF. The V and J genes are TRBV20-1 and TRBJ1-1; D might be TRBD1 (6 bases). The CDR3 is made up of 15 amino acids. Trimming removed 2 bases at V and 3 bases at J, with 16 bases between. Germline CDR1 and CDR2: DFQATT and SNEGSKA (reference sequence).

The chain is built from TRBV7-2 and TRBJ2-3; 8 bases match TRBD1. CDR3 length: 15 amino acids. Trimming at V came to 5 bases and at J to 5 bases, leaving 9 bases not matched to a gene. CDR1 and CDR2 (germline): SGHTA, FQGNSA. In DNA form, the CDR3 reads TGTGCCAGCAGCCGCGACAGGGGAGCAGGAGATACGCAGTATTTT. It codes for CASSRDRGAGDTQYF. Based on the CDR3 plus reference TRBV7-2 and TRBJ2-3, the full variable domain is GAGVSQSPSNKVTEKGKDVELRCDPISGHTALYWYRQSLGQGLEFLIYFQGNSAPDKSGLPSDRFSAERTGGSVSTLTIQRTQQEDSAVYLCASSRDRGAGDTQYFGPGTRLTVL.

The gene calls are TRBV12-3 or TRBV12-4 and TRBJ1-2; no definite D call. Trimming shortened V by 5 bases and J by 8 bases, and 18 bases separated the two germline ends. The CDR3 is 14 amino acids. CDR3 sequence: CASSTPESDGGYTF. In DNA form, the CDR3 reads TGTGCCAGCAGTACCCCTGAGAGTGACGGGGGCTACACCTTC.

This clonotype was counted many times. CDR3 in amino acids: CSVGYSNQPQHF. In nucleotides, the CDR3 is TGCAGCGTTGGTTATAGCAATCAGCCCCAGCATTTT. The V and J genes are TRBV29-1 and TRBJ1-5; D gene unclear. The germline V and J ends were trimmed by 4 bases and 0 bases, with 4 bases remaining between them. This CDR3 has 12 amino acids. Germline loops: CDR1 SQVTM, CDR2 ANQGSEA.

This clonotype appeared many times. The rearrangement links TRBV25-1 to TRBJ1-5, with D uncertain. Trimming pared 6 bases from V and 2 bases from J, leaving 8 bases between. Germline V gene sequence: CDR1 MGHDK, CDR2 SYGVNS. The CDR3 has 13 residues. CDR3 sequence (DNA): TGTGCCAGCAGCGGACGGGGCAATCAGCCCCAGCATTTT. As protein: CASSGRGNQPQHF.

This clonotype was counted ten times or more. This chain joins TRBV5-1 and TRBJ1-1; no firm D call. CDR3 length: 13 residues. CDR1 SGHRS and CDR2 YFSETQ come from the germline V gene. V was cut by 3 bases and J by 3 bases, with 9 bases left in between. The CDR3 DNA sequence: TGCGCCAGCAGCTACGGAGAGGACACTGAAGCTTTCTTT. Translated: CASSYGEDTEAFF.

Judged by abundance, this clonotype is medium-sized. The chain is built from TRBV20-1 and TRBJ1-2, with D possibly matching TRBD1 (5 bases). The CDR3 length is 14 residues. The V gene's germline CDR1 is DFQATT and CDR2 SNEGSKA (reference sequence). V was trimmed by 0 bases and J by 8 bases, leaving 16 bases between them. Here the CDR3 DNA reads TGCAGTGCTAGAGATTACGGGACCTCAGTAGGCTACACCTTC. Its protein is CSARDYGTSVGYTF.

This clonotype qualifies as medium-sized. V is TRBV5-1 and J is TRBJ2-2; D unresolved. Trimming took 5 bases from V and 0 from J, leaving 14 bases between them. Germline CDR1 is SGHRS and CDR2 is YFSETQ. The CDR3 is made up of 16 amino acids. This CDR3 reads CASSSRIGTNTGELFF. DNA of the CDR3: TGCGCCAGCAGTTCCCGGATAGGAACGAACACCGGGGAGCTGTTTTTT.

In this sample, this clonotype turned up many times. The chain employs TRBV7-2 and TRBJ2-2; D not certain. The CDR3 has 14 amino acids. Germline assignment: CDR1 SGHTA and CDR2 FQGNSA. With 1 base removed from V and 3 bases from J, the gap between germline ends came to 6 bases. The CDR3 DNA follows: TGTGCCAGCAGCTTAGGGGTTTACACCGGGGAGCTGTTTTTT. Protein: CASSLGVYTGELFF.

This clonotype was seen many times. CDR3 amino acids: CAITSGDYGYTF. The CDR3 nucleotides are TGTGCCATCACCTCGGGGGACTATGGCTACACCTTC. The chain combines TRBV10-3 with TRBJ1-2, with D perhaps TRBD1 (5 bases). The CDR3 sequence is 12 residues long. Germline V gene data show CDR1 as ENHRY and CDR2 as SYGVKD. V shed 7 bases and J shed 3 bases, with 9 bases lying between them.

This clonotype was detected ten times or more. In DNA, the CDR3 is TGCGCCAGCAGCCGACAACTAGCAGGCACAGATACGCAGTATTTT. This sequence encodes CASSRQLAGTDTQYF. The rearrangement links TRBV4-3 to TRBJ2-3, with a weak D call TRBD2 (6 bases). V lost 4 bases, J lost 1 base, and 12 bases lay in between. This CDR3 is built from 15 residues. Per germline, CDR1 LGHNA and CDR2 YSLEER.

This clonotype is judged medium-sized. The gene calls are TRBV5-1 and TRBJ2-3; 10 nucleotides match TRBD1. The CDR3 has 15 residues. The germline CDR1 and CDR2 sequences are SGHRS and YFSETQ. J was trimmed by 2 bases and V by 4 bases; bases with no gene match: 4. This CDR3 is CASSAGTGATDTQYF. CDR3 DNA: TGCGCCAGCAGCGCGGGGACAGGGGCCACAGATACGCAGTATTTT. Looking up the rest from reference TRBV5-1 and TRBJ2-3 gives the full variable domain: KAGVTQTPRYLIKTRGQQVTLSCSPISGHRSVSWYQQTPGQGLQFLFEYFSETQRNKGNFPGRFSGRQFSNSRSEMNVSTLELGDSALYLCASSAGTGATDTQYFGPGTRLTVL.

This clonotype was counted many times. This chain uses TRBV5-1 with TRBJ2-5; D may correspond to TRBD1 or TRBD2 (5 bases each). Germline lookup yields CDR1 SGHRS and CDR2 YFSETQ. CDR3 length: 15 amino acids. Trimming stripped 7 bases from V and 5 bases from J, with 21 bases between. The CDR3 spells CASRSRALGTETQYF. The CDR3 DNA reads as TGCGCCAGCCGCTCCCGGGCCCTGGGGACGGAGACCCAGTACTTC.

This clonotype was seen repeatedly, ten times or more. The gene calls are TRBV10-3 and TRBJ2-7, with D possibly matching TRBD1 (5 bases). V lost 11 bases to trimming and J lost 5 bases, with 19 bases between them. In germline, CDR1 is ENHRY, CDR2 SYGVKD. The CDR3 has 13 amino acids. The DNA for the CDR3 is TGTGCCGCTAATCAACCAGGGTCTCACGAGCAGTACTTC. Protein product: CAANQPGSHEQYF.

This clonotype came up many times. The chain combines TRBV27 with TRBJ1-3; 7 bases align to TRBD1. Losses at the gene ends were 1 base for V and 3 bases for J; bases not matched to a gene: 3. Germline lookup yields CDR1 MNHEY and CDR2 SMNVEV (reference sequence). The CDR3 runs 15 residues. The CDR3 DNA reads TGTGCCAGCAGTTTATACAGGGGCAGTGGAAACACCATATATTTT. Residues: CASSLYRGSGNTIYF.

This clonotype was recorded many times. CDR3 DNA sequence: TGCAGTGCTAGGATAGGGCAGGGGGCAGGAGATACGCAGTATTTT. It codes for CSARIGQGAGDTQYF. This sequence joins TRBV20-1 and TRBJ2-3; 8 nucleotides match TRBD1. The CDR3 covers 15 residues. The V gene's germline CDR1 is DFQATT and CDR2 SNEGSKA (reference sequence). Trimming cost V 3 bases and J 5 bases; bases outside gene matches: 10.

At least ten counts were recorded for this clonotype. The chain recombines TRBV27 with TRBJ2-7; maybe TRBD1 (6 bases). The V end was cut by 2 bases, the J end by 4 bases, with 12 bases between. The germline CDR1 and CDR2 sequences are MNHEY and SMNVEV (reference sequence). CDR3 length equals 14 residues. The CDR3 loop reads CASSLRGHIYEQYF. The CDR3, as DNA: TGTGCCAGCAGTTTAAGGGGACACATTTACGAGCAGTACTTC.

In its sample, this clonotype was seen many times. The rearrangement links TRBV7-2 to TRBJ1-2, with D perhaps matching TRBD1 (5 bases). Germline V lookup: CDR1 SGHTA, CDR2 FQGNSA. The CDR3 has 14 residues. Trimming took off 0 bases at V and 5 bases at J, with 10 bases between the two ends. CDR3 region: CASSLAGGGYGYTF. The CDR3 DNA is TGTGCCAGCAGCTTAGCCGGGGGAGGGTATGGCTACACCTTC. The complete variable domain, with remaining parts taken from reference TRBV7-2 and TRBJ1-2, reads GAGVSQSPSNKVTEKGKDVELRCDPISGHTALYWYRQSLGQGLEFLIYFQGNSAPDKSGLPSDRFSAERTGGSVSTLTIQRTQQEDSAVYLCASSLAGGGYGYTFGSGTRLTVV.

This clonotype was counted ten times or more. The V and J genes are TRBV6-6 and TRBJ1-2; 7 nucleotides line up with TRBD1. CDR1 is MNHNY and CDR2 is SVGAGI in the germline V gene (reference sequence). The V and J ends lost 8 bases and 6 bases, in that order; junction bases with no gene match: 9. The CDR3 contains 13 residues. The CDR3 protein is CASPDRQGDGYTF. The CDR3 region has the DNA TGTGCCAGCCCGGACAGGCAGGGGGATGGCTACACCTTC.

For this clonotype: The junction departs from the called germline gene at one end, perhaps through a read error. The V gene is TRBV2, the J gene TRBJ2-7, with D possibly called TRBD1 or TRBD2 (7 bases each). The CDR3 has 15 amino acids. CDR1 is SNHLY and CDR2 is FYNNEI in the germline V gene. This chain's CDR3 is CASSGRGTVAYEQYF. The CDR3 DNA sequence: TGTGCCAGTAGTGGGCGGGGGACAGTGGCGTACGAGCAGTACTTC.

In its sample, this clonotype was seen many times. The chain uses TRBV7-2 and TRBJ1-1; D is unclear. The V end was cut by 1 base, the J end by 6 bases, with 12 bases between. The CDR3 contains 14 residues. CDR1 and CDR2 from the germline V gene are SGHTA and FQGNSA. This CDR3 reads CASSLEPGRPEAFF. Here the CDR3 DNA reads TGTGCCAGCAGCTTAGAGCCCGGACGGCCTGAAGCTTTCTTT.